This TCR beta chain was obtained from a study of identical twins. Every sampled donor was Caucasian and healthy. V was pared by 3 bases and J by 5 bases, with 12 bases between. Germline V gene data show CDR1 as SGHAT and CDR2 as FQNNGV. The CDR3 is 14 amino acids. This clonotype was seen a handful of times. Template switching created a universal primer site, and the cDNA included unique molecular identifiers. One entry per CDR3 protein, called by TCRdb with MiXCR from the 5' RACE reads. The sample holds fewer than 250,000 distinct CDR3 sequences, about 7.3% seen once. This sample was also put to use in a study of yellow fever vaccine responses in identical twins.

What was sequenced was memory (CD45RO+) T cells sorted from blood. The chain uses TRBV11-2 and TRBJ2-3; possible D gene TRBD1, 5 bases. The clonotype was recovered from a woman aged 18 to 35 in good health. CDR3 protein: CASSFQGIGDTQYF. CDR3 nucleotides: TGTGCCAGCAGCTTTCAGGGTATAGGAGATACGCAGTATTTT.